A single sample gave rise to the 5 T cell receptor beta chains below, sequenced in a study of technical replicates of blood from several donors. Data came from immunoSEQ multiplex PCR; TCRdb stores just in-frame clones and leaves some out. The sample has 60,000 to 70,000 clones; roughly 98% are singletons. The sequencing input was T cells isolated from PBMCs. The receptors come from a human donor in good health.

J is TRBJ1-2 and V is TRBV19, with D possibly being TRBD1 (6 bases). The CDR3 length is 17 residues. CDR1 is LNHDA and CDR2 is SQIVND in the germline V gene (reference sequence). Trimming removed 3 bases from V and 4 bases from J, with 21 bases in between. The CDR3 DNA reads TGTGCCAGTAGTATGGGTCTCTTGGGGGGGCTGGCCTATGGCTACACCTTC. As protein: CASSMGLLGGLAYGYTF.

This chain uses TRBV7-8 with TRBJ1-2; D unresolved. Trimming removed 0 bases at V and 1 base at J, with 9 bases between. This CDR3 is 15 amino acids long. CDR1 SGHVS and CDR2 FQNEAQ come from the germline V gene. The CDR3 DNA sequence: TGTGCCAGCAGCTTAGCCCTTTTCAGTAACTATGGCTACACCTTC. Translation gives CASSLALFSNYGYTF.

This chain joins TRBV5-1 and TRBJ2-7, with D perhaps TRBD1 (6 bases). Germline lookup yields CDR1 SGHRS and CDR2 YFSETQ. The CDR3 consists of 15 residues. Trimming pared 3 bases from V and 0 bases from J, leaving 13 bases between. The CDR3 DNA follows: TGCGCCAGCAGCTCAGGGGTTCGGGCCTCCTACGAGCAGTACTTC. Protein: CASSSGVRASYEQYF. Together with reference TRBV5-1 and TRBJ2-7, the CDR3 gives the full variable domain: KAGVTQTPRYLIKTRGQQVTLSCSPISGHRSVSWYQQTPGQGLQFLFEYFSETQRNKGNFPGRFSGRQFSNSRSEMNVSTLELGDSALYLCASSSGVRASYEQYFGPGTRLTVT.

J is TRBJ2-7 and V is TRBV13; 9 bases match TRBD2. Germline loops: CDR1 PRHDT, CDR2 FYEKMQ (reference sequence). This CDR3 comprises 16 residues. The V and J ends lost 6 bases and 3 bases, in that order; junction bases with no gene match: 12. CDR3 in amino acids: CASRSAASGKIYEQYF. CDR3 nucleotides: TGTGCCAGCAGATCGGCCGCTAGCGGGAAAATCTACGAGCAGTACTTC.

The J gene is TRBJ2-7, the V gene TRBV2; maybe TRBD1 (5 bases). V lost 5 bases, J lost 8 bases, and 10 bases lay in between. The germline V gene has CDR1 SNHLY and CDR2 FYNNEI. CDR3 length equals 11 residues. This CDR3 reads CASSFDSQQYF. CDR3 DNA sequence: TGTGCCAGCAGTTTCGACAGCCAGCAGTACTTC.